The clone carrying this T cell receptor beta chain was found many times. The data stem from a study of breast tumors, draining lymph nodes, adjacent tissues. Breast cancer patients provided tissue from their axillary draining lymph nodes. TCRdb independently ran MiXCR on the multiplex PCR reads; one entry per CDR3 protein. The table shows about 94,000 distinct CDR3 sequences, with approximately 30% occurring only once. This receptor was obtained from a female donor with breast cancer. Some clones in this sample may be carry-over from other donors' samples. Sequenced input: axillary lymph node tissue.

The CDR3 bases are TGTGCCAGCAGCTTAAAAAGCGGGAGGGCCTGGAATGAGCAGTTCTTC. Its protein is CASSLKSGRAWNEQFF. This chain uses TRBV7-2 with TRBJ2-1; TRBD2 aligns across 10 bases. The germline V gene has CDR1 SGHTA and CDR2 FQGNSA. The V segment lost 2 bases and the J segment 7 bases; nucleotides outside the gene matches: 8. The CDR3 covers 16 residues.